This T cell receptor beta chain was sequenced in a study of cytomegalovirus exposure and HLA in healthy donors. The CDR3 contains 15 residues. V was pared by 6 bases and J by 2 bases, with 8 bases of the junction left unmatched. Germline V lookup: CDR1 SGHTA, CDR2 FQGNSA. Concerning this clone: Its antigen is as yet unknown.

Study-wide results and caveats: Most TCR sequences were seen very rarely across donors, but some public TCRs occurred in many. By a later analysis, the bulk of CMV-associated TCR beta chains appeared HLA-restricted.

Primers included in the PCR were 60 Vbeta and 13 Jbeta primers. Original processing methods: Unique TCR beta chains numbered approximately 80 million in a later analysis, with roughly 11 million shared. Method: immunoSEQ multiplex PCR; TCRdb's copy keeps in-frame clones and lacks some. V, J and clone size reflect that table, while D and trimming were determined from the DNA. The table records about 62,000 clones, about 77% of them present only once. The material sequenced was PBMCs. The receptor was isolated from a woman aged 30 to 39 in good health and CMV-seronegative. V gene TRBV7-2 combines with J gene TRBJ2-5, with TRBD1 matching over 8 bases. The CDR3 loop is CASSSQGAIQETQYF. CDR3 DNA sequence: TGTGCCAGCAGTTCCCAGGGGGCCATTCAAGAGACCCAGTACTTC.